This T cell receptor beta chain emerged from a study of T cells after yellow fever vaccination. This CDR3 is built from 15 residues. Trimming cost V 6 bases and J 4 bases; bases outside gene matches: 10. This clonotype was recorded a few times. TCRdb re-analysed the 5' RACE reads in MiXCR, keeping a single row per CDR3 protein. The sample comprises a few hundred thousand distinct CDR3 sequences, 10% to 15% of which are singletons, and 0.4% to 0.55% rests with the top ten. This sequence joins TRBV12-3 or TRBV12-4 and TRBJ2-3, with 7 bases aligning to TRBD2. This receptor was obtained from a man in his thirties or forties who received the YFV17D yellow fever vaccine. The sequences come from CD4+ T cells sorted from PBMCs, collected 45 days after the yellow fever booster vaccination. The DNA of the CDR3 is TGTGCCAGCAGCCCCCTGCGGGAGAGCCCAGATACGCAGTATTTT. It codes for CASSPLRESPDTQYF.